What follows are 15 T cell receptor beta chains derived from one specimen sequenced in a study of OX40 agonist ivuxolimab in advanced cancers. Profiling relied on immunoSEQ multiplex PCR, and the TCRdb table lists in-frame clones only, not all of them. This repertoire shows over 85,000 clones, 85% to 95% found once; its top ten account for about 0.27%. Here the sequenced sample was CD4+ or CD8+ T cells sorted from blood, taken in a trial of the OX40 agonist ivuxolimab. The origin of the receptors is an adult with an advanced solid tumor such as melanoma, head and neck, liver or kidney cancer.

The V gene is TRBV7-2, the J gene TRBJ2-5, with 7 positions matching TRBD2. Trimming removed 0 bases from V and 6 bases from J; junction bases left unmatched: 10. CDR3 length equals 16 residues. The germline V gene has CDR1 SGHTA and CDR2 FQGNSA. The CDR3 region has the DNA TGTGCCAGCAGCTTAGCTTCGTCGGGGAGGGCCAAGACCCAGTACTTC. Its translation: CASSLASSGRAKTQYF.

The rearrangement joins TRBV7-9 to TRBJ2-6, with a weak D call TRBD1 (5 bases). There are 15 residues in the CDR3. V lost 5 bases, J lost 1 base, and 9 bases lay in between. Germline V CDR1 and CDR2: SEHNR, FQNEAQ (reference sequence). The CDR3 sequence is CASSTQGSGANVLTF. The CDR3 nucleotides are TGTGCCAGCAGCACTCAGGGATCTGGGGCCAACGTCCTGACTTTC.

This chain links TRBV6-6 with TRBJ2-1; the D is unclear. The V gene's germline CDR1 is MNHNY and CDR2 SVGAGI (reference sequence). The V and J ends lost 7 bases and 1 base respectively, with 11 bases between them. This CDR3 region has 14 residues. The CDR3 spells CASMGPGSYNEQFF. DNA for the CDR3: TGTGCCAGCATGGGTCCCGGATCCTACAATGAGCAGTTCTTC.

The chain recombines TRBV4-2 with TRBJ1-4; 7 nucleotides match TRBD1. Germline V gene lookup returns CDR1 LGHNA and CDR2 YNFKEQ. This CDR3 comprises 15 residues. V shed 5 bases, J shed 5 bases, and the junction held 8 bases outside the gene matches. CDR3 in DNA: TGTGCCAGCAGCGCGGGGGGGACAGCGAATGAAAAACTGTTTTTT. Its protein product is CASSAGGTANEKLFF.

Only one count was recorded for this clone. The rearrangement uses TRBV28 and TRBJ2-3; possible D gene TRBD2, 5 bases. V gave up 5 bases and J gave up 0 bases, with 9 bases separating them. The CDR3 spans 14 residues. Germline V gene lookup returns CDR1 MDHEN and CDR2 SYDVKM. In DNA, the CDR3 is TGTGCCAGCAGTCCACGGGGAAGCACAGATACGCAGTATTTT. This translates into CASSPRGSTDTQYF.

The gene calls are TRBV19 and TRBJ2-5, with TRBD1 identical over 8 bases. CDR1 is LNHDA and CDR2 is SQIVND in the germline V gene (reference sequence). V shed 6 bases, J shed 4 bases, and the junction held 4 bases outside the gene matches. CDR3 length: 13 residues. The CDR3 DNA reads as TGTGCCAGTAGCACAGACAGGGGAGAGACCCAGTACTTC. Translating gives CASSTDRGETQYF.

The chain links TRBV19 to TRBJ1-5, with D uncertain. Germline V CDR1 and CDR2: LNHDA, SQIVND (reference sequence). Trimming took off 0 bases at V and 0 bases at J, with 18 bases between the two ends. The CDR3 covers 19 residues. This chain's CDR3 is CASSIDLRRAAYSNQPQHF. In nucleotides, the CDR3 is TGTGCCAGTAGTATAGATCTCCGTCGGGCAGCATATAGCAATCAGCCCCAGCATTTT.

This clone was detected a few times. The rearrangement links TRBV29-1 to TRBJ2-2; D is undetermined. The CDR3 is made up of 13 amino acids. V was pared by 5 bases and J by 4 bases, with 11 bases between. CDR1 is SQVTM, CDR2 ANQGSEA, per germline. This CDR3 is CSVSPYTTGELFF. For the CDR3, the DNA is TGCAGCGTTTCTCCTTATACCACCGGGGAGCTGTTTTTT.

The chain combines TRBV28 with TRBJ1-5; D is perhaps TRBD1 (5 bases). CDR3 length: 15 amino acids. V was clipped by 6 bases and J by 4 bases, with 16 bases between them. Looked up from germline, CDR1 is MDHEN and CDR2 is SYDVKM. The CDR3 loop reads CASRNPGRLNQPQHF. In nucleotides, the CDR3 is TGTGCCAGCAGAAATCCGGGACGGCTGAATCAGCCCCAGCATTTT.

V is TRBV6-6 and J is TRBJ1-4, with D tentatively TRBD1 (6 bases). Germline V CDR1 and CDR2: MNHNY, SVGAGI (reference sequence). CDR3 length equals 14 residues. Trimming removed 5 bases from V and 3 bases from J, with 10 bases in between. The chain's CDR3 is CASSRTAPNEKLFF. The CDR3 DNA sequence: TGTGCCAGCAGTAGGACAGCTCCTAATGAAAAACTGTTTTTT.

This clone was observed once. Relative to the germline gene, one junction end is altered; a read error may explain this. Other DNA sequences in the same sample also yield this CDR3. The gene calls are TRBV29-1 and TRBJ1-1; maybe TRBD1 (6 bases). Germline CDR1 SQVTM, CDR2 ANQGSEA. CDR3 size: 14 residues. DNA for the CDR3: TGCAGCGTTGATTCGAGGGGGGGGCCCTCTGAAGCCTTCTTT. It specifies CSVDSRGGPSEAFF. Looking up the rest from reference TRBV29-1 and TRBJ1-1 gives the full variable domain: SAVISQKPSRDICQRGTSLTIQCQVDSQVTMMFWYRQQPGQSLTLIATANQGSEATYESGFVIDKFPISRPNLTFSTLTVSNMSPEDSSIYLCSVDSRGGPSEAFFGQGTRLTVV.

CDR3 sequence reads: CASSAPGQGRNSPLHF. The CDR3 DNA is TGTGCCAGCTCCGCCCCTGGTCAGGGGAGGAATTCACCCCTCCACTTT. The V call is TRBV28, the J call TRBJ1-6; possibly TRBD1 for D (6 bases). Germline values: CDR1 MDHEN, CDR2 SYDVKM. Deletions cut 8 bases from V and 7 bases from J, with 21 bases between. The CDR3 consists of 16 residues.

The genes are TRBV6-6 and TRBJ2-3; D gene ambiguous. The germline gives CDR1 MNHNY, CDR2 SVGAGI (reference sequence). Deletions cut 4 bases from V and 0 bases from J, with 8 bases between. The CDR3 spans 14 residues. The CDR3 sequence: CASSSSDSTDTQYF. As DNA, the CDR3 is TGTGCCAGCAGTTCCTCCGATAGCACAGATACGCAGTATTTT.

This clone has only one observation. In nucleotides, the CDR3 is TGTGCCAGTAGTATGCGCGTTGCGGGAAGGGCAGATACGCAGTATTTT. It specifies CASSMRVAGRADTQYF. The chain joins TRBV19 to TRBJ2-3; maybe TRBD2 (6 bases). The CDR3 sequence is 16 residues long. Germline V gene lookup returns CDR1 LNHDA and CDR2 SQIVND (reference sequence). Trimming left V 3 bases short and J 4 bases short, with 17 bases between.

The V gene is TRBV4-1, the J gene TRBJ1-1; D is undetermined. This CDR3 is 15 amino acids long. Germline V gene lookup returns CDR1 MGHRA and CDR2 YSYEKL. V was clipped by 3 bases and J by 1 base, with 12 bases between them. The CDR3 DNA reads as TGCGCCAGCAGCCACGCCCTGGGCAAGAACACTGAAGCTTTCTTT. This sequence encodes CASSHALGKNTEAFF.